Only a few counts were recorded for the clone carrying this TCR beta chain. The sample contains more than one DNA sequence encoding this CDR3. The data were obtained in a study of blood T cell repertoires in COVID-19. About the research overall: The United States, Italy and Spain supplied acute and convalescent COVID-19 samples. PBMCs, B-cell-depleted T cells, or T cells provided the cDNA or gDNA that made up the material.

The assay was immunoSEQ multiplex PCR, and TCRdb's table has in-frame clones only and misses some. Of about 280,000 clones detected, 89% appear once; the ten largest clones hold 0.9% to 1%. CDR1 LNHDA and CDR2 SQIVND come from the germline V gene (reference sequence). V lost 3 bases, J lost 5 bases, and 10 bases lay in between. The CDR3 consists of 13 residues. The specimen was peripheral blood. The chain uses TRBV19 and TRBJ2-5; D might be TRBD2 (5 bases). The sequence was collected from a woman aged 35 to 49 who had recovered from COVID-19. In DNA, the CDR3 is TGTGCCAGTAGTATCCCGGGATGGGAGACCCAGTACTTC. Amino acid sequence: CASSIPGWETQYF.